These T cell receptor beta chains were read from a single sample in a study of T cell responses to AZD1222 COVID-19 vaccine. Profiled with immunoSEQ multiplex PCR; TCRdb holds only in-frame clones, not every one. The sample gives about 130,000 clones, about nine tenths of which show up once; roughly 2% is in the top ten. The source material was peripheral blood, sampled 28 days after the second AZD1222 dose. Receptors were obtained from an adult who received the AZD1222 COVID-19 vaccine. CDR3s include the opening cysteine and the closing phenylalanine or tryptophan. D genes are given only for firm matches. Clone size is not always given. Where it is, it says once, few, many or a class for expanded clones.

v_gene	j_gene	abundance	d_gene	CDR3nt	CDR3aa
TRBV21-1	TRBJ1-2	NA	NA	TGTGCCAGCAGCAAGCTTACAGGGGCAGACTATGGCTACACCTTC	CASSKLTGADYGYTF
TRBV7-2	TRBJ2-1	NA	NA	TGTGCCAGCAGCTTAGTTAGGAAAAACAATGAGCAGTTCTTC	CASSLVRKNNEQFF
TRBV27	TRBJ1-2	NA	NA	TGTGCCAGCAGGCGGAGGCCCGGCTACACCTTC	CASRRRPGYTF
TRBV30	TRBJ1-6	NA	TRBD1	TGTGCCTGGAGTGTAAAGACAGGGAATAATTCACCCCTCCACTTT	CAWSVKTGNNSPLHF
TRBV3-1/TRBV3-2	TRBJ1-5	NA	NA	TGTGCCAGCAGCGCAGGGGATCAGCCCCAGCATTTT	CASSAGDQPQHF
TRBV30	TRBJ1-5	NA	TRBD1	TGTGCCTGGAGTCTGACAGGGTACGGAACTTATCAGCCCCAGCATTTT	CAWSLTGYGTYQPQHF
TRBV13	TRBJ2-2	NA	TRBD1	TGTGCCAGCAGCCCCGGACAGGGGGCGTCAATCGGGGAGCTGTTTTTT	CASSPGQGASIGELFF
TRBV19	TRBJ1-5	NA	TRBD1	TGTGCCAGTAGTAGGACAGGAGGAAATCAGCCCCAGCATTTT	CASSRTGGNQPQHF
TRBV7-8	TRBJ1-1	NA	TRBD1	TGTGCCAGCAGCCCACGAGGACAGGGGGCCATTGAAGCTTTCTTT	CASSPRGQGAIEAFF
TRBV5-1	TRBJ1-1	NA	TRBD1	TGCGCCAGCAGCTTGGGAGACAGGGAGAACACTGAAGCTTTCTTT	CASSLGDRENTEAFF
TRBV6-2/TRBV6-3	TRBJ2-6	NA	NA	TGTGCCAGCAGTTTGACAGGTCCCTCTGGGGCCAACGTCCTGACTTTC	CASSLTGPSGANVLTF
TRBV5-8	TRBJ1-3	NA	NA	TGTGCCAGCAGCTTGGAGGCCTCTGGAAACACCATATATTTT	CASSLEASGNTIYF
TRBV3-1/TRBV3-2	TRBJ1-3	NA	NA	TGTGCCAGCAGCCAACAGGGACCTTCTCCCGGAAACACCATATATTTT	CASSQQGPSPGNTIYF
TRBV5-1	TRBJ2-5	NA	NA	TGCGCCAGCAGCTTAGCCGATGGGGGCCCAGGGACCCAGTACTTC	CASSLADGGPGTQYF
TRBV29-1	TRBJ2-3	once	TRBD2	TGCAGCGTTGAAGGAACTAGCGGCAGCACAGATACGCAGTATTTT	CSVEGTSGSTDTQYF
TRBV9	TRBJ2-1	NA	NA	TGTGCCAGCAGCGTAGAGCCTAGCGCAAGCTCCTACAATGAGCAGTTCTTC	CASSVEPSASSYNEQFF
TRBV7-9	TRBJ1-2	NA	NA	TGTGCCAGCAGCTTAGCGGCCCCAGGAATATCCTATGGCTACACCTTC	CASSLAAPGISYGYTF
TRBV9	TRBJ1-2	NA	NA	TGTGCCAGCAGCGCTTCGCCGGGAGTCGGCTATGGCTACACCTTC	CASSASPGVGYGYTF
TRBV13	TRBJ1-1	NA	NA	TGTGCCAGCAGCAAACGACAGAACACTGAAGCTTTCTTT	CASSKRQNTEAFF
TRBV27	TRBJ1-5	NA	NA	TGTGCCAGCAGTTTGGGGGGTGGCAATCAGCCCCAGCATTTT	CASSLGGGNQPQHF
TRBV24-1	TRBJ2-1	NA	TRBD2	TGTGCCACCACCCAGGAAGGTACTAGCGGGAGCTCCTACAATGAGCAGTTCTTC	CATTQEGTSGSSYNEQFF
TRBV29-1	TRBJ1-2	NA	TRBD1	TGCAGCGTAGCACCGACAGGGGACTATGGCTACACCTTC	CSVAPTGDYGYTF
TRBV24-1	TRBJ2-3	once	TRBD1	TGTGCCACCGGGGACAGGGAACGAGATACGCAGTATTTT	CATGDRERDTQYF
TRBV5-1	TRBJ2-7	NA	NA	TGCGCCAGCAGCTTGGCCCCGGACGACTCCTACGAGCAGTACTTC	CASSLAPDDSYEQYF
TRBV14	TRBJ2-2	NA	TRBD1	TGTGCCAGCAGCCGAGAACTGACAGGGTTTGGGGAGCTGTTTTTT	CASSRELTGFGELFF
TRBV10-1	TRBJ2-3	NA	TRBD2	TGCGCCAGCAGTGAGTCGCGGCTAGCGGGCACAGATACGCAGTATTTT	CASSESRLAGTDTQYF
TRBV6-6	TRBJ2-1	few	NA	TGTGCCAGCAGTCGACCATACAATGAGCAGTTCTTC	CASSRPYNEQFF
TRBV4-2	TRBJ2-5	NA	TRBD2	TGTGCCAGCAGCCAGGGACCAATAGCGGGGGGCCTCGACCAAGAGACCCAGTACTTC	CASSQGPIAGGLDQETQYF
TRBV2	TRBJ1-2	NA	TRBD1	TGTGCCAGCTCGGAAGGGACAGGGTATGGAGAAGGCTACACCTTC	CASSEGTGYGEGYTF
TRBV15	TRBJ2-3	NA	NA	TGTGCCACCAGCAGAGAACAGTTTAGCACAGATACGCAGTATTTT	CATSREQFSTDTQYF
TRBV6-2/TRBV6-3	TRBJ1-3	NA	NA	TGTGCCAGCAGTCAGAGCTCTGGAAACACCATATATTTT	CASSQSSGNTIYF
TRBV7-9	TRBJ1-6	NA	NA	TGTGCCAGCAGCTCTTCCCAGGGTAGAGATTCACCCCTCCACTTT	CASSSSQGRDSPLHF
TRBV7-2	TRBJ2-5	NA	NA	TGTGCCAGCAGCTTGACGGATGGGGAGACCCAGTACTTC	CASSLTDGETQYF
TRBV5-1	TRBJ2-7	NA	NA	TGCGCCAGCAGCGGAACTCAGGGGTCCACCTACGAGCAGTACTTC	CASSGTQGSTYEQYF
TRBV12-3/TRBV12-4	TRBJ1-6	NA	NA	TGTGCCAGCAGTTTACTTTATAATTCACCCCTCCACTTT	CASSLLYNSPLHF
TRBV18	TRBJ2-1	NA	TRBD1	TGTGCCAGCTCACCCCCGGGACAGGGGGGCGATGAGCAGTTCTTC	CASSPPGQGGDEQFF
TRBV19	TRBJ1-2	once	NA	TGTGCCAGTAGTATACAGGAGGACTATGGCTACACCTTC	CASSIQEDYGYTF
TRBV3-1/TRBV3-2	TRBJ2-1	NA	TRBD2	TGTGCCACCAGCCACACGGCCGGGGGGTCACAACTCTACAATGAGCAGTTCTTC	CATSHTAGGSQLYNEQFF
TRBV7-9	TRBJ1-2	NA	NA	TGTGCCAGCAGCTTAGATACCGCAGGTGGCTACACCTTC	CASSLDTAGGYTF
TRBV5-1	TRBJ2-3	NA	NA	TGCGCCAGCAGCTTGGGGTTCGGCACAGATACGCAGTATTTT	CASSLGFGTDTQYF
TRBV9	TRBJ1-2	once	NA	TGTGCCAGCAGCGGGCGGGGGAACCCTAACTATGGCTACACCTTC	CASSGRGNPNYGYTF
TRBV11-2	TRBJ1-2	NA	NA	TGTGCCAGCAGCTCTACGAAGGGGCCGGGAGGCTACACCTTC	CASSSTKGPGGYTF
TRBV3-1/TRBV3-2	TRBJ1-6	NA	NA	TGTGCCAGCAGCCTTAAAACGGGGGCAGATTCACCCCTCCACTTT	CASSLKTGADSPLHF
TRBV7-9	TRBJ2-5	NA	NA	TGTGCCAGCAGCTCGGGACTCTCGTTTGAGACCCAGTACTTC	CASSSGLSFETQYF
TRBV30	TRBJ1-2	NA	TRBD1	TGTGCCTGGAGCCAGGGGGACTATGGCTACACCTTC	CAWSQGDYGYTF
TRBV10-2	TRBJ1-1	NA	NA	TGCGCCAGCAGTGAGCTCGGTGGGGGAACTGAAGCTTTCTTT	CASSELGGGTEAFF
TRBV5-1	TRBJ2-2	NA	NA	TGCGCCAGCAGCCGAGACACTAATAAGCCCGGGGAGCTGTTTTTT	CASSRDTNKPGELFF
TRBV10-2	TRBJ1-2	NA	NA	TGCGCCAGCATGGGGCCTTCCTCTAACTATGGCTACACCTTC	CASMGPSSNYGYTF
TRBV6-1	TRBJ2-7	once	TRBD2	TGTGCCAGCAGTGATTTCGGGACTAGCGGGTCCTACGAGCAGTACTTC	CASSDFGTSGSYEQYF
TRBV2	TRBJ1-4	NA	NA	TGTGCCAGCATGGCCGTAACTAATGAAAAACTGTTTTTT	CASMAVTNEKLFF
TRBV6-5	TRBJ1-1	NA	NA	TGTGCCAGCAGTAGACACAGGGTTACTGAAGCTTTCTTT	CASSRHRVTEAFF
TRBV6-5	TRBJ2-7	NA	TRBD1	TGTGCCAGCAAGGACAGGGTCGAGCAGTACTTC	CASKDRVEQYF
TRBV21-1	TRBJ1-6	NA	NA	TGTGCCAGCAGCAAAGCGGGGGGTGCACCGCCGAATTCACCCCTCCACTTT	CASSKAGGAPPNSPLHF
TRBV7-9	TRBJ1-3	NA	TRBD1	TGTGCCACCAGACAGGGGGCGAGTGGAAACACCATATATTTT	CATRQGASGNTIYF